This T cell receptor beta chain is drawn from a study of blood T cell repertoires in COVID-19. Study-level information: In each case, the material was cDNA or gDNA derived from T cells, B-cell-depleted T cells, or PBMCs.

TCRdb's table, derived via immunoSEQ multiplex PCR, lists solely in-frame clones and lacks some. The sample carries fewer than 350,000 clones, roughly 86% recorded once. The germline V gene has CDR1 MGHRA and CDR2 YSYEKL. V was clipped by 4 bases and J by 5 bases; unmatched bases: 3. The CDR3 is made up of 14 amino acids. This sequence originates from a young woman who had recovered from COVID-19. Sequencing input: peripheral blood. The chain links TRBV4-1 to TRBJ1-5; 9 nucleotides line up with TRBD1. The CDR3 reads CASSPRQGDQPQHF. CDR3 nucleotide sequence: TGCGCCAGCAGCCCGAGACAGGGGGATCAGCCCCAGCATTTT.